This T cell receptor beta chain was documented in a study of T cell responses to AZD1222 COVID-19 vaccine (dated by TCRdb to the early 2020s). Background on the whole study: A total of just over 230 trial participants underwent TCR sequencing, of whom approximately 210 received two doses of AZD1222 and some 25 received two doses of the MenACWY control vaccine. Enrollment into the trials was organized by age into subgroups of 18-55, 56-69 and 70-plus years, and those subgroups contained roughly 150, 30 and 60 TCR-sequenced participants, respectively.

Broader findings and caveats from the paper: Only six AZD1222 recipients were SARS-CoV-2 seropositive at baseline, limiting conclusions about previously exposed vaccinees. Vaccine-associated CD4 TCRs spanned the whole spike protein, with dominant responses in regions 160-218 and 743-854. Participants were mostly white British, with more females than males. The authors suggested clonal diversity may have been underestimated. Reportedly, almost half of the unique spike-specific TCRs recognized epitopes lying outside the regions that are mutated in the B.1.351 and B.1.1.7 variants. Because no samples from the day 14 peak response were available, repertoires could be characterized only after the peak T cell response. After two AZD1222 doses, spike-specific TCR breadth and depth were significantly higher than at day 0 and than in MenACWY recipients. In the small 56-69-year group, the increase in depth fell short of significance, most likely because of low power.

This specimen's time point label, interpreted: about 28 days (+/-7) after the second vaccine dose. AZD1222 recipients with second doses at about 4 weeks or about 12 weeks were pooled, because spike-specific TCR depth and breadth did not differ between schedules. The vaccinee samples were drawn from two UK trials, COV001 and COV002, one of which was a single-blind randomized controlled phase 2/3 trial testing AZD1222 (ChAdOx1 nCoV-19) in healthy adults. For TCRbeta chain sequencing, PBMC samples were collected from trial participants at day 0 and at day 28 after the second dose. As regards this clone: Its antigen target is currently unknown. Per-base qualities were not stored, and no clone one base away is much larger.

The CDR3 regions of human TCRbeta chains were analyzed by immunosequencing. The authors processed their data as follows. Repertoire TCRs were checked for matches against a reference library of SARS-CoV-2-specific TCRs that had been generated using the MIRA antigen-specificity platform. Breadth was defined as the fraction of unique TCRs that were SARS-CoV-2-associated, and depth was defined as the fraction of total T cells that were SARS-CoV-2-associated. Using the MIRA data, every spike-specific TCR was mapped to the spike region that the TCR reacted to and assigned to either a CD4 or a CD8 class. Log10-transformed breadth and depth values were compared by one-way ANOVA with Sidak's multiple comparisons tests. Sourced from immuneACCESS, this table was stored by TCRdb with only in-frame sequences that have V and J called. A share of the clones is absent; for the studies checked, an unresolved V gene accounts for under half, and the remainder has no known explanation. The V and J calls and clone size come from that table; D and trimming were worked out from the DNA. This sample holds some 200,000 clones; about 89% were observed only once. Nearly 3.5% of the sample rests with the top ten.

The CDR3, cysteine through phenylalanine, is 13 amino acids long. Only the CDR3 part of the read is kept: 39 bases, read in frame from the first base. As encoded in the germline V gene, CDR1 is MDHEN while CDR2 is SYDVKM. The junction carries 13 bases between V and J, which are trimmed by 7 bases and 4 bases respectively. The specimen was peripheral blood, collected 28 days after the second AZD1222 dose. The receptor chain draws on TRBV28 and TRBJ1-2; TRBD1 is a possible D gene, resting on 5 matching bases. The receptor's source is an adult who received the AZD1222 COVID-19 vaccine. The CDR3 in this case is CASTRPQGYGYTF. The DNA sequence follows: TGTGCCAGCACCCGACCCCAGGGCTATGGCTACACCTTC.